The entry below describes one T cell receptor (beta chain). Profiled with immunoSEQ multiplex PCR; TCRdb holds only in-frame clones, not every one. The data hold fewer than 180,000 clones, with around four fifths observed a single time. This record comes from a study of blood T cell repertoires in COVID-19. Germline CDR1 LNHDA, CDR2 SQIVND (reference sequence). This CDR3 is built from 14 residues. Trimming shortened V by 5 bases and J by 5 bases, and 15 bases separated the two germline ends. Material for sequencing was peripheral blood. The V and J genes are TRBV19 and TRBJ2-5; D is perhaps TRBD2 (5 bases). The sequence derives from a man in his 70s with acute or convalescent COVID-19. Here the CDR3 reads CASSPSGRRETQYF. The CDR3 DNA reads TGTGCCAGTAGTCCCTCCGGCCGGAGGGAGACCCAGTACTTC.